Below, 26 T cell receptor beta chains from the same sample are listed, as sequenced in a study of siplizumab effects on memory and regulatory T cells. Using immunoSEQ multiplex PCR, the repertoire was profiled, and TCRdb retains in-frame clones only, with some absent. The table shows tens of thousands of clones, with roughly 93% occurring only once. What was sequenced was CD8+ T cells sorted from blood. All receptors derive from a human donor in good health.

The chain employs TRBV5-1 and TRBJ2-7, with D maybe TRBD1 (6 bases). V lost 4 bases to trimming and J lost 6 bases, with 8 bases between them. The CDR3 totals 11 residues. The V gene's germline CDR1 is SGHRS and CDR2 YFSETQ. The CDR3 sequence is CASSQQGEQYF. DNA of the CDR3: TGCGCCAGCAGCCAACAGGGCGAGCAGTACTTC.

This clone turned up a few times. This chain links TRBV5-5 with TRBJ2-7, with D perhaps matching TRBD2 (6 bases). Per germline, CDR1 SGHKS and CDR2 YYEKEE (reference sequence). Trimming took 0 bases from V and 3 from J, leaving 10 bases between them. This CDR3 is 14 amino acids long. CDR3 residues: CASSLEAGLYEQYF. The CDR3 region has the DNA TGTGCCAGCAGCTTGGAGGCGGGGCTCTACGAGCAGTACTTC.

V is TRBV25-1 and J is TRBJ1-6; no definite D call. CDR1 and CDR2 from the germline V gene are MGHDK and SYGVNS. The length of the CDR3 is 13 residues. V was shortened by 6 bases and J by 10 bases, with 13 bases between the two germline ends. The CDR3, as DNA: TGTGCCAGCAGCGAGACGGAAGGCTCACCCCTCCACTTT. This translates into CASSETEGSPLHF.

The V and J genes are TRBV29-1 and TRBJ1-1; possible D gene TRBD1, 5 bases. Germline CDR1 SQVTM, CDR2 ANQGSEA. CDR3 length equals 14 residues. The V end was cut by 3 bases, the J end by 3 bases, with 14 bases between. The CDR3 protein is CSVDVGDRDTEAFF. CDR3 DNA: TGCAGCGTTGATGTGGGGGATCGGGACACTGAAGCTTTCTTT.

The chain couples TRBV6-1 to TRBJ2-1, with 7 bases identical to TRBD2. Per the germline V gene, CDR1 is MNHNS and CDR2 is SASEGT. The CDR3 length is 14 residues. V lost 3 bases, J lost 4 bases, and 3 bases stayed unmatched. The chain's CDR3 is CASSDREEYNEQFF. In DNA form, the CDR3 reads TGTGCCAGCAGTGACCGGGAGGAATACAATGAGCAGTTCTTC.

The CDR3 coding sequence is TGTGCCAGCTCACGAGAACCCCCAGATACGCAGTATTTT. It is translated as CASSREPPDTQYF. The chain combines TRBV18 with TRBJ2-3; D gene ambiguous. Trimming stripped 4 bases from V and 4 bases from J, with 9 bases between. CDR1 and CDR2 (germline): KGHSH, LQKENI. This CDR3 has 13 residues.

This CDR3 reads CASSLNTGLAVGYEQYF. The DNA for the CDR3 is TGCGCCAGCAGCCTTAATACGGGACTAGCGGTAGGCTACGAGCAGTACTTC. The chain employs TRBV4-3 and TRBJ2-7; 11 bases map to TRBD2. The CDR3 is made up of 17 amino acids. Looked up from germline, CDR1 is LGHNA and CDR2 is YSLEER. The ends lost 4 bases at V and 3 bases at J; junction bases unmatched: 11.

The chain combines TRBV6-6 with TRBJ1-1; no clear D gene. The CDR3 length is 12 residues. With 4 bases removed from V and 8 bases from J, the gap between germline ends came to 11 bases. Germline CDR1 MNHNY, CDR2 SVGAGI (reference sequence). The CDR3 loop is CASSSMTQEAFF. CDR3 coding DNA: TGTGCCAGCAGTTCAATGACGCAAGAAGCTTTCTTT.

The gene calls are TRBV15 and TRBJ2-7; no clear D. Germline CDR1 LNHNV, CDR2 YYDKDF (reference sequence). The CDR3 covers 13 residues. Between the trimmed V and J ends, which lost 3 bases and 0 bases, there was a span of 6 bases. The CDR3, as DNA: TGTGCCACCAGCAGCGGATACTCCTACGAGCAGTACTTC. Amino acids: CATSSGYSYEQYF.

A note on this clone: Additional DNA sequences in this sample encode the identical CDR3. This chain links TRBV27 with TRBJ2-7; 8 bases are shared with TRBD2. Trimming cost V 0 bases and J 4 bases; bases outside gene matches: 2. CDR3 length: 14 residues. Germline lookup yields CDR1 MNHEY and CDR2 SMNVEV (reference sequence). The CDR3 DNA reads TGTGCCAGCAGTTTATCGCGGGGGGATTACGAGCAGTACTTC. It is translated as CASSLSRGDYEQYF.

This chain uses TRBV19 with TRBJ2-5, with a weak D call TRBD2 (7 bases). This CDR3 has 16 amino acids. The V end was cut by 6 bases, the J end by 0 bases, with 17 bases between. CDR1 and CDR2 from the germline V gene are LNHDA and SQIVND (reference sequence). The CDR3 here is CASSRLGAGDQETQYF. CDR3 in DNA: TGTGCCAGTAGCCGCCTGGGGGCGGGGGACCAAGAGACCCAGTACTTC. Full variable domain (outside the CDR3, taken from reference TRBV19 and TRBJ2-5): DGGITQSPKYLFRKEGQNVTLSCEQNLNHDAMYWYRQDPGQGLRLIYYSQIVNDFQKGDIAEGYSVSREKKESFPLTVTSAQKNPTAFYLCASSRLGAGDQETQYFGPGTRLLVL.

This chain links TRBV7-9 with TRBJ2-1; possible D gene TRBD1, 5 bases. The CDR3 consists of 14 residues. CDR1 is SEHNR and CDR2 is FQNEAQ in the germline V gene (reference sequence). V lost 1 base to trimming and J lost 2 bases, with 6 bases between them. The CDR3: CASSLDRTYNEQFF. Here the CDR3 DNA reads TGTGCCAGCAGCTTAGACAGGACCTACAATGAGCAGTTCTTC.

Note on this clone: This CDR3 is also generated by other DNA sequences in the sample. V gene TRBV6-1 combines with J gene TRBJ1-5; D is unresolved. CDR1 MNHNS and CDR2 SASEGT come from the germline V gene. V gave up 3 bases and J gave up 6 bases, with 12 bases separating them. CDR3 size: 14 residues. The DNA of the CDR3 is TGTGCCAGCAGTGATCTGGCGGCGGGTCAGCCCCAGCATTTT. This translates into CASSDLAAGQPQHF.

The V call is TRBV27, the J call TRBJ2-7; possibly TRBD1 for D (6 bases). V lost 6 bases to trimming and J lost 1 base, with 16 bases between them. CDR3 size: 15 residues. In germline, CDR1 is MNHEY, CDR2 SMNVEV (reference sequence). The CDR3: CASRLTGSPSYEQYF. The CDR3 region has the DNA TGTGCCAGCAGGCTAACAGGGTCCCCTTCCTACGAGCAGTACTTC.

The sample holds one count of this clone. V gene TRBV11-3 combines with J gene TRBJ2-7, with D hard to call. V gave up 3 bases and J gave up 4 bases, with 7 bases separating them. CDR1 is SGHNT, CDR2 YENEEA, per germline. The CDR3 has 12 residues. The chain's CDR3 is CASSFTVYEQYF. As DNA, the CDR3 is TGTGCCAGCAGCTTCACCGTTTACGAGCAGTACTTC. Variable domain in full (rest from reference TRBV11-3 and TRBJ2-7): EAGVVQSPRYKIIEKKQPVAFWCNPISGHNTLYWYLQNLGQGPELLIRYENEEAVDDSQLPKDRFSAERLKGVDSTLKIQPAELGDSAVYLCASSFTVYEQYFGPGTRLTVT.

This rearrangement joins TRBV27 to TRBJ2-5, with D unclear. V was pared by 5 bases and J by 2 bases, with 12 bases between. This CDR3 contains 14 residues. In germline, CDR1 is MNHEY, CDR2 SMNVEV (reference sequence). Here the CDR3 reads CASSPRLQQETQYF. The DNA for the CDR3 is TGTGCCAGCAGTCCGCGATTGCAGCAAGAGACCCAGTACTTC.

J is TRBJ2-1 and V is TRBV6-1; 8 nucleotides line up with TRBD1. The CDR3 covers 14 residues. V gave up 6 bases and J gave up 10 bases; unmatched junction bases: 11. In germline, CDR1 is MNHNS, CDR2 SASEGT. The chain's CDR3 is CASSTATGVREQFF. DNA of the CDR3: TGTGCCAGCAGCACGGCGACAGGGGTTCGGGAGCAGTTCTTC.

The chain recombines TRBV2 with TRBJ2-7; 7 bases map to TRBD1. CDR3 length equals 16 residues. The V segment lost 5 bases and the J segment 5 bases; nucleotides outside the gene matches: 15. The germline V gene has CDR1 SNHLY and CDR2 FYNNEI. The CDR3 DNA reads as TGTGCCAGCAGTCCAACCCCGGGACAGATCGGGCACGAGCAGTACTTC. Protein product: CASSPTPGQIGHEQYF.

The sample holds one count of this clone. This sequence joins TRBV7-9 and TRBJ2-1; no firm D call. Looked up from germline, CDR1 is SEHNR and CDR2 is FQNEAQ (reference sequence). The CDR3 sequence is 16 residues long. The ends were cut back, 1 base at V and 0 bases at J, with 10 bases in the middle. Here the CDR3 DNA reads TGTGCCAGCAGCTTAGGGCTAGAGCGCTCCTACAATGAGCAGTTCTTC. Translation gives CASSLGLERSYNEQFF.

The chain carries TRBV18 and TRBJ2-2; possible D gene TRBD1, 5 bases. The CDR3 loop spans 14 amino acids. The germline CDR1 and CDR2 sequences are KGHSH and LQKENI. V lost 3 bases, J lost 3 bases, and 8 bases lay in between. CDR3 protein: CASSPDRDTGELFF. CDR3 nucleotide sequence: TGTGCCAGCTCACCCGACAGAGACACCGGGGAGCTGTTTTTT.

For the CDR3, the DNA is TGTGCCAGCAGTTACTCGTCAGGGGGCTATAATTCACCCCTCCACTTT. Translation gives CASSYSSGGYNSPLHF. The rearrangement uses TRBV6-5 and TRBJ1-6; the match to TRBD1 covers 7 bases. CDR3 length equals 16 residues. Germline loops: CDR1 MNHEY, CDR2 SVGAGI. V shed 0 bases and J 3 bases; nucleotides not matched to a gene: 2.

The chain joins TRBV7-9 to TRBJ1-3; 8 positions match TRBD1. With V trimmed by 5 bases and J by 4 bases, 10 bases remained unmatched. CDR1 and CDR2 (germline): SEHNR, FQNEAQ (reference sequence). CDR3 length: 16 amino acids. Here the CDR3 DNA reads TGTGCCAGCAGCCCTCCAGACAGGGGTCCAGGAAACACCATATATTTT. Protein: CASSPPDRGPGNTIYF. Filled out from reference TRBV7-9 and TRBJ1-3, the complete variable domain reads DTGVSQNPRHKITKRGQNVTFRCDPISEHNRLYWYRQTLGQGPEFLTYFQNEAQLEKSRLLSDRFSAERPKGSFSTLEIQRTEQGDSAMYLCASSPPDRGPGNTIYFGEGSWLTVV.

The chain is built from TRBV6-1 and TRBJ2-1; TRBD2 aligns across 11 bases. Germline CDR1 MNHNS, CDR2 SASEGT. J gave up 4 bases and V 5 bases, and 1 base lay outside the gene matches. This CDR3 is built from 14 residues. CDR3 sequence reads: CASSSSGGYNEQFF. DNA of the CDR3: TGTGCCAGCAGTTCTAGCGGGGGGTACAATGAGCAGTTCTTC.

The chain combines TRBV9 with TRBJ1-5, with a possible D match to TRBD1 (6 bases). V was trimmed by 0 bases and J by 1 base, leaving 8 bases between them. The germline CDR1 and CDR2 sequences are SGDLS and YYNGEE. The length of the CDR3 is 15 residues. The CDR3 here is CASSVEGGSNQPQHF. CDR3 bases: TGTGCCAGCAGCGTAGAGGGGGGGAGCAATCAGCCCCAGCATTTT. The whole variable domain, filled in from reference TRBV9 and TRBJ1-5, reads DSGVTQTPKHLITATGQRVTLRCSPRSGDLSVYWYQQSLDQGLQFLIQYYNGEERAKGNILERFSAQQFPDLHSELNLSSLELGDSALYFCASSVEGGSNQPQHFGDGTRLSIL.

V usage is TRBV5-6 and J usage is TRBJ2-2, with D perhaps TRBD2 (5 bases). Germline V gives CDR1 SGHDT, CDR2 YYEEEE. Trimming pared 0 bases from V and 0 bases from J, leaving 9 bases between. This CDR3 region has 16 residues. CDR3 sequence reads: CASSLAELANTGELFF. In DNA form, the CDR3 reads TGTGCCAGCAGCTTGGCCGAACTAGCGAACACCGGGGAGCTGTTTTTT.

For the CDR3, the DNA is TGTGCCAGTAGTCCTGGGCCAAATTCGGAGCAGTACTTC. Its protein is CASSPGPNSEQYF. The chain has TRBV19 and TRBJ2-7, with no clear D. The germline gives CDR1 LNHDA, CDR2 SQIVND (reference sequence). The CDR3 extends over 13 amino acids. The V end lost 5 bases, the J end lost 7 bases, and 15 bases lay between the germline ends.